This entry describes one T cell receptor beta chain. Resolution of symptoms, clearance, or two negative PCRs was present in recovered Cohort 3 donors. As processed by the authors: Reference gene primers were amplified, and this amplification served to estimate nucleated cell counts. Profiled with immunoSEQ multiplex PCR; TCRdb holds only in-frame clones, not every one. V and J calls and clone size are given by that table; D and trimming were obtained from the DNA. The profile shows about 250,000 clones, around 84% of them singletons. The CDR3 runs 16 residues. The V end was cut by 5 bases, the J end by 4 bases, with 18 bases between. In germline, CDR1 is SGHVS, CDR2 FNYEAQ. These data are taken from a study of blood T cell repertoires in COVID-19. About the study: The cDNA or gDNA used as material had been derived from T cells, B-cell-depleted T cells, or PBMCs.

This clonotype was sampled from a man aged 40-49 years who had recovered from COVID-19. Sequenced sample: PBMCs or T cells enriched from blood (not recorded which). V and J are TRBV7-6 and TRBJ1-3; TRBD1 might be the D (5 bases). For the CDR3, the DNA is TGTGCCAGCAGCCAGCTGGGGGGAACGGGAGGAAACACCATATATTTT. Translation gives CASSQLGGTGGNTIYF.